The rows below give T cell receptor beta chains drawn from one sample of a study of T cells in localized non-small cell lung cancer. Assay used: immunoSEQ multiplex PCR; TCRdb lists only in-frame clones, some missing. The sample yields 1,500 to 2,000 clones, roughly 23% seen once. The sample consisted of normal lung tissue next to the tumor, taken before any cancer treatment. These receptors were taken from a female donor older than 55 with stage II lung adenocarcinoma. CDR3s include the opening cysteine and the closing phenylalanine or tryptophan. The order of the fields is CDR3 DNA, CDR3 protein, clone size, D gene, V gene, J gene. A D gene is named only where the DNA matches it firmly. Expanded clones are given a class, and other clones once, few, many or no size at all.

CDR3nt: TGTGCCAGCGGATTGGAGGGCAATCAGCCCCAGCATTTT
CDR3aa: CASGLEGNQPQHF
abundance: few
d_gene: .
v_gene: TRBV28
j_gene: TRBJ1-5

CDR3nt: TGTGCCAGCAGCTTAGGCGGTCGGTACAATGAGCAGTTCTTC
CDR3aa: CASSLGGRYNEQFF
abundance: .
d_gene: .
v_gene: TRBV11-3
j_gene: TRBJ2-1

CDR3nt: TGTGCCAGCAGCTTGGGATGGAACACCGGGGAGCTGTTTTTT
CDR3aa: CASSLGWNTGELFF
abundance: few
d_gene: .
v_gene: TRBV11-3
j_gene: TRBJ2-2

CDR3nt: TGTGCCTGGAGTGTTAAGGGGACTGAAGCTTTCTTT
CDR3aa: CAWSVKGTEAFF
abundance: large
d_gene: .
v_gene: TRBV30
j_gene: TRBJ1-1

CDR3nt: TGCAGCGTTGAAGGGGCTGGACAGCCCCAGCATTTT
CDR3aa: CSVEGAGQPQHF
abundance: .
d_gene: .
v_gene: TRBV29-1
j_gene: TRBJ1-5

CDR3nt: TGTGCCAGCAATAGTTTCGGGACAGGGAGGACTGAAGCTTTCTTT
CDR3aa: CASNSFGTGRTEAFF
abundance: few
d_gene: TRBD1
v_gene: TRBV2
j_gene: TRBJ1-1

CDR3nt: TGTGCCAGCAGTCGTCCCGGGACAGGGGAGAATGGCTACACCTTC
CDR3aa: CASSRPGTGENGYTF
abundance: .
d_gene: TRBD1
v_gene: TRBV28
j_gene: TRBJ1-2

CDR3nt: TGCGCCAGCAGCTCCCTCGACAAGTATCAAGAGACCCAGTACTTC
CDR3aa: CASSSLDKYQETQYF
abundance: .
d_gene: .
v_gene: TRBV5-1
j_gene: TRBJ2-5

CDR3nt: TGCGCCAGCAGCCGATGGTCCTCCGGCGAGCAGTACTTC
CDR3aa: CASSRWSSGEQYF
abundance: .
d_gene: .
v_gene: TRBV23-1
j_gene: TRBJ2-7

CDR3nt: TGCGCCAGCAGCTTTCAAGGGCTCTCGGGGGAGCCCCAGCATTTT
CDR3aa: CASSFQGLSGEPQHF
abundance: .
d_gene: .
v_gene: TRBV5-1
j_gene: TRBJ1-5

CDR3nt: TGTGCCAGCAGCTCACTCCCGAGCTCCTACAATGAGCAGTTCTTC
CDR3aa: CASSSLPSSYNEQFF
abundance: large
d_gene: .
v_gene: TRBV11-3
j_gene: TRBJ2-1

CDR3nt: TGTGCCAGCAGCTTGGCGGGACAGGGTTCTTCACCCCTCCACTTT
CDR3aa: CASSLAGQGSSPLHF
abundance: .
d_gene: TRBD1
v_gene: TRBV7-8
j_gene: TRBJ1-6

CDR3nt: TGTGCCAGCAGTCTCCGGGAGGGATACCAAGAGACCCAGTACTTC
CDR3aa: CASSLREGYQETQYF
abundance: .
d_gene: TRBD2
v_gene: TRBV9
j_gene: TRBJ2-5

CDR3nt: TGTGCCAGCAGCGCCCGGGACAGTCACTCCTTATCCTACGAGCAGTACTTC
CDR3aa: CASSARDSHSLSYEQYF
abundance: few
d_gene: TRBD1
v_gene: TRBV11-3
j_gene: TRBJ2-7

CDR3nt: TGTGCCAGCCAGGACAGATACAATCAGCCCCAGCATTTT
CDR3aa: CASQDRYNQPQHF
abundance: .
d_gene: .
v_gene: TRBV6-8
j_gene: TRBJ1-5

CDR3nt: TGTGCCAGCGACCCCCTAGCGGGAGGGAATAATGAGCAGTTCTTC
CDR3aa: CASDPLAGGNNEQFF
abundance: .
d_gene: TRBD2
v_gene: TRBV11-3
j_gene: TRBJ2-1

CDR3nt: TGTGCCAGCAGTTTAGACGGACTAGCGGGAGGGGATCAGTACTTC
CDR3aa: CASSLDGLAGGDQYF
abundance: .
d_gene: TRBD2
v_gene: TRBV6-8
j_gene: TRBJ2-4

CDR3nt: TGTGCCAGCAGCGTAGAGGCAGGGCGCCCGCACAATGAGCAGTTCTTC
CDR3aa: CASSVEAGRPHNEQFF
abundance: .
d_gene: .
v_gene: TRBV9
j_gene: TRBJ2-1

CDR3nt: TGTGCCAGTTCGGGCTGGGTTAATGAGCAGTTCTTC
CDR3aa: CASSGWVNEQFF
abundance: .
d_gene: .
v_gene: TRBV19
j_gene: TRBJ2-1

CDR3nt: TGTGCCAGTAGTATGGGAGGGGAAGCCAAAAACATTCAGTACTTC
CDR3aa: CASSMGGEAKNIQYF
abundance: .
d_gene: TRBD2
v_gene: TRBV19
j_gene: TRBJ2-4

CDR3nt: TGTGCCAGCAGTAGGGACAGACCAGGATCGGGTGAAAAACTGTTTTTT
CDR3aa: CASSRDRPGSGEKLFF
abundance: few
d_gene: TRBD1
v_gene: TRBV2
j_gene: TRBJ1-4

CDR3nt: TGTGCCAGCAGTGTTCCGGGACAGGGGAAGAACACTGAAGCTTTCTTT
CDR3aa: CASSVPGQGKNTEAFF
abundance: .
d_gene: TRBD1
v_gene: TRBV25-1
j_gene: TRBJ1-1